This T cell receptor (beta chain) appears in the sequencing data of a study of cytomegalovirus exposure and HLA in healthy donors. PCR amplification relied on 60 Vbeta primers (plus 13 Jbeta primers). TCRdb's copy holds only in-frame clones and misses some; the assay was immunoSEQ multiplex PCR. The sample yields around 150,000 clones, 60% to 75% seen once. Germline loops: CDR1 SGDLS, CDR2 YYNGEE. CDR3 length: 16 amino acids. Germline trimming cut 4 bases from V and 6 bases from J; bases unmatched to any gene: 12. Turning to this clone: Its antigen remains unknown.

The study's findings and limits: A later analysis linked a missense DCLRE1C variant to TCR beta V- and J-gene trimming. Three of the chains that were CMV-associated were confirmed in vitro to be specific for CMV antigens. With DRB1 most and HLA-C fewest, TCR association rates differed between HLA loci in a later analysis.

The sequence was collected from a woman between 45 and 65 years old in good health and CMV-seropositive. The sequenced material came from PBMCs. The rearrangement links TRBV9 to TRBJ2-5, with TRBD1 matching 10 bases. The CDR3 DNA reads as TGTGCCAGCAGCCCTTCCCCGGGACAGGGGATGCAGACCCAGTACTTC. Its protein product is CASSPSPGQGMQTQYF. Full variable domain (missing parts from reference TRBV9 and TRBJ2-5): DSGVTQTPKHLITATGQRVTLRCSPRSGDLSVYWYQQSLDQGLQFLIQYYNGEERAKGNILERFSAQQFPDLHSELNLSSLELGDSALYFCASSPSPGQGMQTQYFGPGTRLLVL.